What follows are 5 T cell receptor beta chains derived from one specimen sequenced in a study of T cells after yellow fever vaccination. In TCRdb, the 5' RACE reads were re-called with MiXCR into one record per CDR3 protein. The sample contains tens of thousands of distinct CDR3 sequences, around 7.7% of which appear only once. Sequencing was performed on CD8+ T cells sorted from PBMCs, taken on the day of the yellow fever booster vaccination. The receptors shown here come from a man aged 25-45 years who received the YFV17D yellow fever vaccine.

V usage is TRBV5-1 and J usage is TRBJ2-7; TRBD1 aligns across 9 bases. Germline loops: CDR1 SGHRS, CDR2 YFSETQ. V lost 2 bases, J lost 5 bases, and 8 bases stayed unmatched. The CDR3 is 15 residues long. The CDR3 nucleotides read TGCGCCAGCAGCTTCCGGGACAGGGTGGTAGACGAGCAGTACTTC. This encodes CASSFRDRVVDEQYF.

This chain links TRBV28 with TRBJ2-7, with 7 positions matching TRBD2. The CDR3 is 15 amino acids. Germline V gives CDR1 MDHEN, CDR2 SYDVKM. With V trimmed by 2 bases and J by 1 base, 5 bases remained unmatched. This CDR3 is CASSLSSGHSYEQYF. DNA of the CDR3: TGTGCCAGCAGTTTAAGTAGCGGGCATTCCTACGAGCAGTACTTC.

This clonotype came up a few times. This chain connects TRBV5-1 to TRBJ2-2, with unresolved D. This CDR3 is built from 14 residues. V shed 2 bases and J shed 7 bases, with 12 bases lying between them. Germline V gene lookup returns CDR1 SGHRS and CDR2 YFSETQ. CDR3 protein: CASSFRPGGGELFF. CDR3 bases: TGCGCCAGCAGCTTTAGGCCGGGCGGCGGGGAGCTGTTTTTT.

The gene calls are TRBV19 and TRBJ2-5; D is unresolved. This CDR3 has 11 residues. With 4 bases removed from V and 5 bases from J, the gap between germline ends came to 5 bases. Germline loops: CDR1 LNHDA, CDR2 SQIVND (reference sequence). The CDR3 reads CASSRDETQYF. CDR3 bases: TGTGCCAGTAGTAGGGATGAGACCCAGTACTTC.

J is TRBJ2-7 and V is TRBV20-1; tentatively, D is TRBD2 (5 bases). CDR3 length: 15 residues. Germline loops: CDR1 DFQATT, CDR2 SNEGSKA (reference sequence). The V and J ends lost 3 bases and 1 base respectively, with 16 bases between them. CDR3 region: CSASRWTETSYEQYF. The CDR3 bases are TGCAGTGCTAGCCGATGGACTGAGACGTCCTACGAGCAGTACTTC.